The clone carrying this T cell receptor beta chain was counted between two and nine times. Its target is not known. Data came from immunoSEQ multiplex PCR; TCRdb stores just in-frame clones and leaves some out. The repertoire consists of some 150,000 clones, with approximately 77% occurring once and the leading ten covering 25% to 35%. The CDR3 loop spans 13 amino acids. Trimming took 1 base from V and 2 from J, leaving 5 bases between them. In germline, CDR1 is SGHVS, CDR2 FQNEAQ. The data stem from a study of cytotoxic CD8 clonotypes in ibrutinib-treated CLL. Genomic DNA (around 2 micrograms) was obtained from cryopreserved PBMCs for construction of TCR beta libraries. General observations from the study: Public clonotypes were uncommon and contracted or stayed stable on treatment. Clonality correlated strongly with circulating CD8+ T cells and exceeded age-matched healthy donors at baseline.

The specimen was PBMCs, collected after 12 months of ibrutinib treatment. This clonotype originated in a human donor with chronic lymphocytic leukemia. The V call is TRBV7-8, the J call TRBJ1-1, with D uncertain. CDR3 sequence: CASSLGRNTEAFF. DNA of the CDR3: TGTGCCAGCAGCTTAGGCAGAAACACTGAAGCTTTCTTT. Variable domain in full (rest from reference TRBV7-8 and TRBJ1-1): GAGVSQSPRYKVAKRGQDVALRCDPISGHVSLFWYQQALGQGPEFLTYFQNEAQLDKSGLPSDRFFAERPEGSVSTLKIQRTQQEDSAVYLCASSLGRNTEAFFGQGTRLTVV.